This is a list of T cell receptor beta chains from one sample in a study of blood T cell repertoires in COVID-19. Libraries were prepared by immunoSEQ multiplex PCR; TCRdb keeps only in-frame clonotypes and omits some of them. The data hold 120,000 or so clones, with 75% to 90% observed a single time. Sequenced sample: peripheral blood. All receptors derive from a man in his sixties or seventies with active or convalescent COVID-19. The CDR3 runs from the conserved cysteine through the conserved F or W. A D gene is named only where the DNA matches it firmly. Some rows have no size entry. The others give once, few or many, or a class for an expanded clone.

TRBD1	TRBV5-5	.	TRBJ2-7	CASRPGQGEEQYF	TGTGCCAGCAGGCCGGGACAGGGGGAAGAGCAGTACTTC
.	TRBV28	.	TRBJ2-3	CASSSSGTLSVSTDTQYF	TGTGCCAGCAGTTCCTCCGGGACTCTCAGTGTTAGCACAGATACGCAGTATTTT
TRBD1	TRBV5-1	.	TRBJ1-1	CASSGDRGLNTEAFF	TGCGCCAGCAGCGGGGACAGGGGGTTGAACACTGAAGCTTTCTTT
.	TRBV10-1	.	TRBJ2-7	CASSASGTQNSYEQYF	TGCGCCAGCAGTGCCTCCGGGACACAGAACTCCTACGAGCAGTACTTC
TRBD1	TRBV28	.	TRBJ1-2	CALGTDYGYTF	TGTGCCCTGGGGACAGACTATGGCTACACCTTC
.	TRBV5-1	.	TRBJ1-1	CASSRGLNTEAFF	TGCGCCAGCAGCAGGGGCCTAAACACTGAAGCTTTCTTT
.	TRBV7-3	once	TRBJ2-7	CASSSAGGFGEQYF	TGTGCCAGCAGCTCCGCAGGGGGGTTCGGTGAGCAGTACTTC
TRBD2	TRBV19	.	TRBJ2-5	CASSSKLAGRGETQYF	TGTGCCAGTAGTAGTAAACTAGCGGGAAGAGGAGAGACCCAGTACTTC
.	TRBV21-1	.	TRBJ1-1	CASSNSACDTEAFF	TGTGCCAGCAGCAATAGCGCGTGCGACACTGAAGCTTTCTTT
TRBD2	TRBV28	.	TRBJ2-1	CASRTSGSYNEQFF	TGTGCCAGCAGGACTAGCGGTTCCTACAATGAGCAGTTCTTC
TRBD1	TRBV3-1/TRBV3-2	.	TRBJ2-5	CASSQQTGSETQYF	TGTGCCAGCAGCCAACAGACAGGGTCAGAGACCCAGTACTTC
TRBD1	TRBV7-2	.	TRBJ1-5	CASSRGQGLPQHF	TGTGCCAGCAGCCGGGGACAGGGCCTCCCCCAGCATTTT
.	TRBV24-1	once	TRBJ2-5	CATSSGFMETQYF	TGTGCCACCAGTAGCGGGTTCATGGAGACCCAGTACTTC
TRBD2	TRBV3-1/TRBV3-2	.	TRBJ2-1	CASSPLAGGYNEQFF	TGTGCCAGCAGCCCCCTAGCGGGGGGCTACAATGAGCAGTTCTTC
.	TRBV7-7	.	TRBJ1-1	CASSELGRTEAFF	TGTGCTAGCAGCGAACTCGGGAGAACTGAAGCTTTCTTT
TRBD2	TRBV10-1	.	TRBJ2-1	CDSPRREGRGYNEQFF	TGCGACTCCCCCCGGCGGGAGGGCCGAGGGTACAATGAGCAGTTCTTC
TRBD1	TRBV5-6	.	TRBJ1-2	CASSLIGQEANYGYTF	TGTGCCAGCAGCTTGATAGGACAGGAAGCTAACTATGGCTACACCTTC
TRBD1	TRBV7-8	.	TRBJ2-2	CASSYDRVTGELFF	TGTGCCAGCAGCTATGACAGGGTCACCGGGGAGCTGTTTTTT
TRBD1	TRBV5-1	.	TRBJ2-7	CASSTPGQEPYEQYF	TGCGCCAGCAGCACACCGGGACAGGAGCCCTACGAGCAGTACTTC
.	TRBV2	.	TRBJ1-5	CASSESGGNQPQHF	TGTGCCAGCAGTGAATCGGGTGGCAATCAGCCCCAGCATTTT
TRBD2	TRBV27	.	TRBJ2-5	CASSLGTSGRADETQYF	TGTGCCAGCAGTTTAGGGACTAGCGGGAGGGCCGACGAGACCCAGTACTTC
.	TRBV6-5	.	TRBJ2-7	CASSGAVSSYEQYF	TGTGCCAGCTCAGGGGCGGTCAGCTCCTACGAGCAGTACTTC
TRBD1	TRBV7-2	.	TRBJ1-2	CASSSHPLSRGNYGYTF	TGTGCCAGCAGCTCCCACCCCCTTTCCAGGGGGAACTATGGCTACACCTTC
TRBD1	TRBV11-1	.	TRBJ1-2	CASSFGQGGGYTF	TGTGCCAGCAGCTTCGGACAGGGGGGAGGCTACACCTTC
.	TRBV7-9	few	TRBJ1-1	CASSLEQGRTFF	TGTGCCAGCAGCTTAGAGCAGGGGAGAACTTTCTTT
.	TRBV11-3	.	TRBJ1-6	CASSLGGPYNSPLHF	TGTGCCAGCAGCTTAGGGGGGCCCTATAATTCACCCCTCCACTTT
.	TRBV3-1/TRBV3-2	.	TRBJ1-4	CASSQDTGTNEKLFF	TGTGCCAGCAGCCAAGATACAGGTACTAATGAAAAACTGTTTTTT
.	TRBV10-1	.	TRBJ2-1	CASSDGGKRRDEQFF	TGCGCCAGCAGTGACGGCGGGAAGAGAAGGGATGAGCAGTTCTTC
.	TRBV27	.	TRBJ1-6	CASSFGGTSPLHF	TGTGCCAGCAGTTTCGGAGGGACTTCACCCCTCCACTTT